A single TCR beta chain is shown here with its context. The antigen remains undetermined. The sample comes from a study of CXCR3-negative and CXCR3-positive naive CD8 T cells. cDNA libraries for TRB were generated by 5' RACE incorporating UMI labels. With the 5' RACE reads reprocessed, TCRdb shows one record per CDR3 protein and no DNA. The sample table sets out tens of thousands of distinct CDR3 sequences. This CDR3 comprises 13 residues. CDR1 is SGHVS and CDR2 is FQNEAQ in the germline V gene. Broader study findings: The TRBV-TRBJ usage of naive CXCR3-negative and CXCR3-positive cells was similar, but that of memory cells differed. CXCR3 levels fell partly with cryopreservation; most assays relied on fresh PBMCs. Diversity in memory CD8+ cells fell much lower than the comparably high levels seen in both naive subsets.

Sequencing input: naive CXCR3- CD8+ T cells from blood. The subset is: CD45RO-CCR7+CD27+CD95- naive CD8+ T cells lacking CXCR3 (TNR3-). The receptor was derived from a human donor in good health. Some clones in this sample may be carry-over from other donors' samples. The chain employs TRBV7-8 and TRBJ1-2; TCRdb's D gene call, TRBD1, goes unchecked for lack of DNA. The CDR3 here is CASSPPGNYGYTF.